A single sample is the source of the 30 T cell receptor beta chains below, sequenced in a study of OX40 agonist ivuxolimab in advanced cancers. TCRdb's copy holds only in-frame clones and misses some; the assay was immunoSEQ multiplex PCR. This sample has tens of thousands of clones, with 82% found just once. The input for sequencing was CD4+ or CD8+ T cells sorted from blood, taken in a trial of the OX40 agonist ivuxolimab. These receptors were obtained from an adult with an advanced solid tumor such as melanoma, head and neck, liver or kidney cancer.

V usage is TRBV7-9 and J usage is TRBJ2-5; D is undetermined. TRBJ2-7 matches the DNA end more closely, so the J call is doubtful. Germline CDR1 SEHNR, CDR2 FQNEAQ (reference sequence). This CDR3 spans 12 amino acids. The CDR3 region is CASSLGVYEQYF. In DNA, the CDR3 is TGTGCCAGCAGCTTAGGGGTGTACGAGCAGTACTTC.

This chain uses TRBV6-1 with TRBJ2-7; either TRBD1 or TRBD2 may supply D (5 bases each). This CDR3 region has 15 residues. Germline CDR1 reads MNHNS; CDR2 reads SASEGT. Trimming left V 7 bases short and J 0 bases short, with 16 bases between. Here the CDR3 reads CASKFLGPSSYEQYF. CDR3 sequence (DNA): TGTGCCAGCAAATTTCTGGGACCTAGCTCCTACGAGCAGTACTTC.

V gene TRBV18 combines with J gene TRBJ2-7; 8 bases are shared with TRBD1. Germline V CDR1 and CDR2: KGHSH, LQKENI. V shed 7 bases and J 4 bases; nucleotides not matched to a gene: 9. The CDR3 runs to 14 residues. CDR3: CASCQGADKYEQYF. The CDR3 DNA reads TGTGCCAGCTGCCAGGGGGCGGATAAATACGAGCAGTACTTC. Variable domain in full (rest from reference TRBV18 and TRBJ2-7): NAGVMQNPRHLVRRRGQEARLRCSPMKGHSHVYWYRQLPEEGLKFMVYLQKENIIDESGMPKERFSAEFPKEGPSILRIQQVVRGDSAAYFCASCQGADKYEQYFGPGTRLTVT.

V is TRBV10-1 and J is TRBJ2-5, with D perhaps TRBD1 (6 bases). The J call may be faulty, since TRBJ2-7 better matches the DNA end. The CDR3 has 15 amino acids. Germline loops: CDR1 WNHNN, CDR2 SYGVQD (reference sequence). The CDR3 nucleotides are TGCGCCAGCAGTGACCCAGGGGAAGCTACCTACGAGCAGTACTTC. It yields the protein CASSDPGEATYEQYF.

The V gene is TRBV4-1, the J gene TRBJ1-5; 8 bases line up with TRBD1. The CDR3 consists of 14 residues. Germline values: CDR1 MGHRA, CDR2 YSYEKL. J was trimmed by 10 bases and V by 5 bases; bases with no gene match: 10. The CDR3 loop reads CASSSGQGSEPQHF. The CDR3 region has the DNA TGCGCCAGCAGCTCAGGACAGGGTTCGGAACCCCAGCATTTT.

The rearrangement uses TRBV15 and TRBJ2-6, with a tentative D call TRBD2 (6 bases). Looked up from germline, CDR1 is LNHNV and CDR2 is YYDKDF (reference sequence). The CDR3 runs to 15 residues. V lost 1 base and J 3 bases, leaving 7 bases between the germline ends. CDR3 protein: CATSRGGIGANVLTF. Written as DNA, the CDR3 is TGTGCCACCAGCAGAGGCGGGATTGGGGCCAACGTCCTGACTTTC. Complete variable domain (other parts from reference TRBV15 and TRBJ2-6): DAMVIQNPRYQVTQFGKPVTLSCSQTLNHNVMYWYQQKSSQAPKLLFHYYDKDFNNEADTPDNFQSRRPNTSFCFLDIRSPGLGDTAMYLCATSRGGIGANVLTFGAGSRLTVL.

The DNA for the CDR3 is TGCAGCGTTGAAGGAATTGGGACAGGGGTATACGAGCAGTACTTC. Translated: CSVEGIGTGVYEQYF. V usage is TRBV29-1 and J usage is TRBJ2-7; TRBD1 aligns across 10 bases. Germline V gives CDR1 SQVTM, CDR2 ANQGSEA. V lost 1 base, J lost 4 bases, and 7 bases stayed unmatched. This CDR3 comprises 15 residues.

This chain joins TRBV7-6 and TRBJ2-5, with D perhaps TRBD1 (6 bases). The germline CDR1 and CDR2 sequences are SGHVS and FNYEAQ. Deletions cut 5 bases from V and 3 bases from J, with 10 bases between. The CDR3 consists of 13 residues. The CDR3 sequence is CASSPGQKETQYF. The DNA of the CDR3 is TGTGCCAGCAGCCCAGGACAGAAAGAGACCCAGTACTTC.

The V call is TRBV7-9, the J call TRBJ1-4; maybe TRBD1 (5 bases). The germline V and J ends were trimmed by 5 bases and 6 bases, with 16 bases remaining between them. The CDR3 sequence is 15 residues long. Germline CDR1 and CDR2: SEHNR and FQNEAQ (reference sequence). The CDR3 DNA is TGTGCCAGCAGCCCCGGGGCCCCAGGAGATGAAAAACTGTTTTTT. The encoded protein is CASSPGAPGDEKLFF.

The CDR3 protein is CASSSPADYNEQFF. The CDR3 nucleotides read TGCGCCAGCAGCTCCCCAGCGGACTACAATGAGCAGTTCTTC. This chain connects TRBV5-1 to TRBJ2-1; TRBD2 might be the D (5 bases). The CDR3 runs 14 residues. Germline CDR1 SGHRS, CDR2 YFSETQ. With 3 bases removed from V and 3 bases from J, the gap between germline ends came to 10 bases.

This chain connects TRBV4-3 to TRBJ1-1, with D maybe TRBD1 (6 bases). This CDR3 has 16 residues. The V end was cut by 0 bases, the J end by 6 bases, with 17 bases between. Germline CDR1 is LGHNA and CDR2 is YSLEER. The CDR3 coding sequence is TGCGCCAGCAGCCAAGAGAGGAGGGGGGTCGGGGCTGAAGCTTTCTTT. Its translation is CASSQERRGVGAEAFF.

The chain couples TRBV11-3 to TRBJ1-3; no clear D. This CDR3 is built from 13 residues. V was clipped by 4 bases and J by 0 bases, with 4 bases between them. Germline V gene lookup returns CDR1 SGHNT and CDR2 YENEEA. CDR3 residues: CASSSGSGNTIYF. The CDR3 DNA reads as TGTGCCAGCAGCTCTGGCTCTGGAAACACCATATATTTT.

The CDR3 DNA reads as TGTGCCAGCAGTTACGCGCAGGGTGGAGAGCAGTTCTTC. Translated: CASSYAQGGEQFF. This chain links TRBV6-5 with TRBJ2-1; TRBD1 is a possible D gene (5 bases). V dropped 2 bases and J dropped 10 bases, with 12 bases sitting between them. CDR3 size: 13 residues. The germline gives CDR1 MNHEY, CDR2 SVGAGI.

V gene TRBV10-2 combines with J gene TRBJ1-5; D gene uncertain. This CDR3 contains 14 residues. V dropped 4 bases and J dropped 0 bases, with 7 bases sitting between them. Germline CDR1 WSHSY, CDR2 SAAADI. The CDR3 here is CASSGADSNQPQHF. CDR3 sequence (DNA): TGCGCCAGCAGTGGCGCAGATAGCAATCAGCCCCAGCATTTT.

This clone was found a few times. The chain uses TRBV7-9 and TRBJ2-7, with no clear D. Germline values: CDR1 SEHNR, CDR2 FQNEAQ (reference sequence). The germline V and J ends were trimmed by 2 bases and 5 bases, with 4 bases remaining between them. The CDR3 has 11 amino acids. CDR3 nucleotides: TGTGCCAGCAGCTTAATGCACGAGCAGTACTTC. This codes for CASSLMHEQYF.

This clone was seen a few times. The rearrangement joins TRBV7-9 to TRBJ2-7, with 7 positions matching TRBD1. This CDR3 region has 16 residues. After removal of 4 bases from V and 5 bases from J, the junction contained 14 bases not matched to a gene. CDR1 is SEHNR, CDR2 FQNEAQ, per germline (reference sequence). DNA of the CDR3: TGTGCCAGCAGCTCCCTCGCAACCGTACAGGGGAACGAGCAGTACTTC. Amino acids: CASSSLATVQGNEQYF. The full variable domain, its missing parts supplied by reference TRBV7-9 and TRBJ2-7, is DTGVSQNPRHKITKRGQNVTFRCDPISEHNRLYWYRQTLGQGPEFLTYFQNEAQLEKSRLLSDRFSAERPKGSFSTLEIQRTEQGDSAMYLCASSSLATVQGNEQYFGPGTRLTVT.

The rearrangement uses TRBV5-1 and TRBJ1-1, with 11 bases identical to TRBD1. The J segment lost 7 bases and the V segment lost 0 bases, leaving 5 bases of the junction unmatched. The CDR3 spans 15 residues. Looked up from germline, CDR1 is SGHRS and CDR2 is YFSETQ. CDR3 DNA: TGCGCCAGCAGCTTGGCGGGACAGGGGGTTGATGAAGCTTTCTTT. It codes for CASSLAGQGVDEAFF.

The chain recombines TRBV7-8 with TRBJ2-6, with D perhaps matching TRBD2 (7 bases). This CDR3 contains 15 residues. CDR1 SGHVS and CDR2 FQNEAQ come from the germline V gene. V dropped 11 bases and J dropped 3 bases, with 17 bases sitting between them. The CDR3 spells CASWGGPIGANVLTF. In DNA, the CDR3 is TGTGCCTCTTGGGGGGGGCCGATTGGGGCCAACGTCCTGACTTTC.

The CDR3, as DNA: TGTGCCAGCAGCTTGGGGAGCCATCAGCCCCAGCATTTT. Translating it yields CASSLGSHQPQHF. V is TRBV5-6 and J is TRBJ1-5; D is uncertain. Germline loops: CDR1 SGHDT, CDR2 YYEEEE. Trimming left V 0 bases short and J 5 bases short, with 6 bases between. The CDR3 length is 13 residues. Looking up the rest from reference TRBV5-6 and TRBJ1-5 gives the full variable domain: DAGVTQSPTHLIKTRGQQVTLRCSPKSGHDTVSWYQQALGQGPQFIFQYYEEEERQRGNFPDRFSGHQFPNYSSELNVNALLLGDSALYLCASSLGSHQPQHFGDGTRLSIL.

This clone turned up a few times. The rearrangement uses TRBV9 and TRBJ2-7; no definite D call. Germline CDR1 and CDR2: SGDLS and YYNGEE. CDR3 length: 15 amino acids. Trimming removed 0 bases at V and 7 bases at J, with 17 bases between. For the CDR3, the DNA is TGTGCCAGCAGCGTAGCTGACTCGCTATTGGGGGAGCAGTACTTC. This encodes CASSVADSLLGEQYF. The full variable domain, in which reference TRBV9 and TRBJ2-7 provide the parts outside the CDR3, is DSGVTQTPKHLITATGQRVTLRCSPRSGDLSVYWYQQSLDQGLQFLIQYYNGEERAKGNILERFSAQQFPDLHSELNLSSLELGDSALYFCASSVADSLLGEQYFGPGTRLTVT.

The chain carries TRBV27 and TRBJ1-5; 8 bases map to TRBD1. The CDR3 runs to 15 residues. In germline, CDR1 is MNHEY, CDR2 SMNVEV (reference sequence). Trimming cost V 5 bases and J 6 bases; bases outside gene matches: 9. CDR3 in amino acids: CASSIQGAGRQPQHF. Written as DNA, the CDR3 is TGTGCCAGCAGTATCCAGGGGGCGGGACGTCAGCCCCAGCATTTT.

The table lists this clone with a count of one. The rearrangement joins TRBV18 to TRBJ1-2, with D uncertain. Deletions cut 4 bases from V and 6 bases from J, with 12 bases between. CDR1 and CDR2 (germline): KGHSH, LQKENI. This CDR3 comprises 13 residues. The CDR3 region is CASSREKSHGYTF. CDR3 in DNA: TGTGCCAGCTCACGAGAGAAAAGTCATGGCTACACCTTC. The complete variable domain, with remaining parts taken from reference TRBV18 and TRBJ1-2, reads NAGVMQNPRHLVRRRGQEARLRCSPMKGHSHVYWYRQLPEEGLKFMVYLQKENIIDESGMPKERFSAEFPKEGPSILRIQQVVRGDSAAYFCASSREKSHGYTFGSGTRLTVV.

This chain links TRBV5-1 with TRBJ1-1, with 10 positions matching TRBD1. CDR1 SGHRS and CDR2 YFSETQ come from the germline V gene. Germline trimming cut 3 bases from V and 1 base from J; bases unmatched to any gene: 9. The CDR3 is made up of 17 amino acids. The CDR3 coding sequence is TGCGCCAGCAGCTCTCCCCGGGACAGGGGACCGAACACTGAAGCTTTCTTT. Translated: CASSSPRDRGPNTEAFF.

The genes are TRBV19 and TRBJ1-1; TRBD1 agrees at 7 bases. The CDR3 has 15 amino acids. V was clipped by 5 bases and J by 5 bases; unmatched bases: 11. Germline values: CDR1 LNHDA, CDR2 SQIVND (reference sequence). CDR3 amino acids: CASSSPTGFKTEAFF. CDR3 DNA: TGTGCCAGTAGTTCGCCGACAGGGTTCAAGACTGAAGCTTTCTTT.

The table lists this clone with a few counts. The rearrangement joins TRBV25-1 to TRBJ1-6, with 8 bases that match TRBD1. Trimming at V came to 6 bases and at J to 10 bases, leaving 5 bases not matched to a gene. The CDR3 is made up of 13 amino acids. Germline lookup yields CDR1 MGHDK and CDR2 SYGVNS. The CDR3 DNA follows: TGTGCCAGCAGAGAACAGGGGGACTCACCCCTCCACTTT. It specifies CASREQGDSPLHF. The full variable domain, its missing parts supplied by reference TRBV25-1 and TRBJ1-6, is EADIYQTPRYLVIGTGKKITLECSQTMGHDKMYWYQQDPGMELHLIHYSYGVNSTEKGDLSSESTVSRIRTEHFPLTLESARPSHTSQYLCASREQGDSPLHFGNGTRLTVT.

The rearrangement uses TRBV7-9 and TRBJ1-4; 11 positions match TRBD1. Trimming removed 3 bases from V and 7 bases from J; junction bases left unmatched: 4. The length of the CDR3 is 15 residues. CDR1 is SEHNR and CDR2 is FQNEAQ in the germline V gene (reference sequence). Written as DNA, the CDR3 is TGTGCCAGCAGCTTCGGGACAGGGGGAGGTGAAAAACTGTTTTTT. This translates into CASSFGTGGGEKLFF.

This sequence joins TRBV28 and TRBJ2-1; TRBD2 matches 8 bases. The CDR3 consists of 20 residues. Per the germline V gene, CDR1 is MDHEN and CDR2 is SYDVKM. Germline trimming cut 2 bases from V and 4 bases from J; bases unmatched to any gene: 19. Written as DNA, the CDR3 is TGTGCCAGCAGTTTAATGGGCCGGTGGCTAACTAGCGGCTCATACAATGAGCAGTTCTTC. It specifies CASSLMGRWLTSGSYNEQFF.

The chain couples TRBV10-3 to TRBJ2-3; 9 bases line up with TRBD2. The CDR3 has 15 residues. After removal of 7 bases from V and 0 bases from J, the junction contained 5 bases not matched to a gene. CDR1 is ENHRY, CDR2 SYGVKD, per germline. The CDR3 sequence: CAINGGRDSTDTQYF. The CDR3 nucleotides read TGTGCCATCAATGGCGGGAGGGATAGCACAGATACGCAGTATTTT.

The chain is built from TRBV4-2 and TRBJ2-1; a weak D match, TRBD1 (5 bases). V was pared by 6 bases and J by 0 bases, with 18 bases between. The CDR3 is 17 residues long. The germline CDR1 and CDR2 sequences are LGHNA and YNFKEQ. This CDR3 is CASSLETARSSYNEQFF. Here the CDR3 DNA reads TGTGCCAGCAGTCTTGAGACAGCGAGATCCTCCTACAATGAGCAGTTCTTC.

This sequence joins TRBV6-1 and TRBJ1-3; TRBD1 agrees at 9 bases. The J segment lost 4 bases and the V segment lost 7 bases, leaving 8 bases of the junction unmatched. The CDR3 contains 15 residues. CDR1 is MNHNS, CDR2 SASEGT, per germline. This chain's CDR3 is CASTTDRGMGNTIYF. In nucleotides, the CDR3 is TGTGCCAGCACCACGGACAGGGGCATGGGAAACACCATATATTTT.